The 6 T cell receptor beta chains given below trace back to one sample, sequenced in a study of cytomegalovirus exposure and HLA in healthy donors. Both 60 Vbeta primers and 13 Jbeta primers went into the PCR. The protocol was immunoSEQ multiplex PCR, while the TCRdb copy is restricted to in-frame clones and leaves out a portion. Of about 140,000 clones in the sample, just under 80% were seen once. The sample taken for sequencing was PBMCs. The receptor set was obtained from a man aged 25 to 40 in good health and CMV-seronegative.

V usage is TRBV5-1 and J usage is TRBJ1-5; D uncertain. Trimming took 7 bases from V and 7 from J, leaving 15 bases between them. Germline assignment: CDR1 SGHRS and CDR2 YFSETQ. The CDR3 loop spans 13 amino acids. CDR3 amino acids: CASPRAERQPQHF. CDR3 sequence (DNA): TGCGCCAGCCCGAGGGCGGAACGACAGCCCCAGCATTTT.

The CDR3 nucleotides read TGTGCCAGCAGTTACTCCCGGACACTTGCCCGAGAGACCCAGTACTTC. This encodes CASSYSRTLARETQYF. This chain links TRBV6-6 with TRBJ2-5, with D maybe TRBD1 (5 bases). Germline V gene data show CDR1 as MNHNY and CDR2 as SVGAGI (reference sequence). There are 16 residues in the CDR3. Trimming took 0 bases from V and 4 from J, leaving 15 bases between them.

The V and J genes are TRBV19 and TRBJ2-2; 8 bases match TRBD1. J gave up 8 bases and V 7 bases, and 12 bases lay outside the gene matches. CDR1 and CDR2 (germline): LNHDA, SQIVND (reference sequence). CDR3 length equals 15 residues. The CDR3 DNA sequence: TGTGCCAGTACCCAGGACAGGGCCCAAATGGGGGAGCTGTTTTTT. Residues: CASTQDRAQMGELFF.

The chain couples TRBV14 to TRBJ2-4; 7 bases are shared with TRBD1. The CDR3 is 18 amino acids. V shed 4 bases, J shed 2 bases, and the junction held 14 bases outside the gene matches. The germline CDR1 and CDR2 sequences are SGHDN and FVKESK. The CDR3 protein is CASSRMTGNSPPKNIQYF. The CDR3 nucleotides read TGTGCCAGCAGCCGCATGACAGGGAACAGCCCCCCCAAAAACATTCAGTACTTC.

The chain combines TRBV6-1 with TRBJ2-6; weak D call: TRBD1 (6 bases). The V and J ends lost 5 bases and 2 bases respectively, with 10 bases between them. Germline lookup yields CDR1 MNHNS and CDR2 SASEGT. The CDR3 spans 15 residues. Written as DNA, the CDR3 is TGTGCCAGCAGTACCCAGGGGACTGGGGCCAACGTCCTGACTTTC. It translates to CASSTQGTGANVLTF.

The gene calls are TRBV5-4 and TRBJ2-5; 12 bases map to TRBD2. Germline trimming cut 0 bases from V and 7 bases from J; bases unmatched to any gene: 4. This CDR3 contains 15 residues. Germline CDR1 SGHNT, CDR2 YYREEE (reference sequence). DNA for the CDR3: TGTGCCAGCAGCTTGGCTCTAGCGGGAGGGAGGACCCAGTACTTC. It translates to CASSLALAGGRTQYF.